This T cell receptor beta chain appears in the sequencing data of a study of blood T cell repertoires in COVID-19. Study-level background: Specimens from acute and convalescent COVID-19 originated in the United States, Italy and Spain. Sources were T cells, B-cell-depleted T cells, or PBMCs; the material itself was cDNA or gDNA.

In the original workflow: Estimated nucleated cell counts came from reference gene primer amplification. Sequencing used immunoSEQ multiplex PCR; TCRdb keeps in-frame clones, though not all of them. Clonal size and the V and J genes are those of that table, whereas D and trimming came from the DNA. The sample lists roughly 70,000 clones; roughly 79% were seen once. As for this clone: The germline gene is not matched at one end of the junction; a read error may be the cause.

Sequencing input: peripheral blood. The clonotype was recovered from a man aged 70 or older with acute or convalescent COVID-19.

CDR3 coding DNA: TGTGCCAGCACCCAAAGGTCGGGTGGAGAGACCCAGTACTTC. It is translated as CASTQRSGGETQYF. The rearrangement joins TRBV16 to TRBJ2-5; D is uncertain. Germline V gene lookup returns CDR1 KGHSY and CDR2 FQNENV. This CDR3 spans 14 amino acids. The full variable domain, completed using reference TRBV16 and TRBJ2-5, is GEEVAQTPKHLVRGEGQKAKLYCAPIKGHSYVFWYQQVLKNEFKFLISFQNENVFDETGMPKERFSAKCLPNSPCSLEIQATKLEDSAVYFCASTQRSGGETQYFGPGTRLLVL.